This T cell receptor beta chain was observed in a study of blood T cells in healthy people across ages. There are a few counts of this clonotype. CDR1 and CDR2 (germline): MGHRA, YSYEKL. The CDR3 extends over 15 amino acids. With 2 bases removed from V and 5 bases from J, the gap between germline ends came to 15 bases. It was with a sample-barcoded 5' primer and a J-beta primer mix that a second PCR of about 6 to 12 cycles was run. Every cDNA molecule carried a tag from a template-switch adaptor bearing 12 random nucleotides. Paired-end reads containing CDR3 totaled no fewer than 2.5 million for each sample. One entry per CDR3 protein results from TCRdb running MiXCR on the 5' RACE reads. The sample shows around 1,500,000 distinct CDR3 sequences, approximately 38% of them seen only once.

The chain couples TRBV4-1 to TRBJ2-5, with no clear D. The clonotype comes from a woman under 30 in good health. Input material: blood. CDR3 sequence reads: CASSQQPWALETQYF. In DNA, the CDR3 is TGCGCCAGCAGCCAACAACCCTGGGCGCTGGAGACCCAGTACTTC.